Shown below are 10 T cell receptor beta chains from a single sample sequenced in a study of OX40 agonist ivuxolimab in advanced cancers. The method was immunoSEQ multiplex PCR; TCRdb's version includes in-frame clones alone and lacks a portion of them. The repertoire holds some 32,000 clones, about four fifths seen once, with under 25% in the top ten. The starting material was CD4+ or CD8+ T cells sorted from blood, obtained in a trial of the OX40 agonist ivuxolimab. The receptors were gathered from an adult with an advanced solid tumor such as melanoma, head and neck, liver or kidney cancer.

The J gene is TRBJ2-2, the V gene TRBV6-4; D unclear. The CDR3 covers 14 residues. CDR1 and CDR2 (germline): MRHNA, SNTAGT. V lost 6 bases to trimming and J lost 0 bases, with 8 bases between them. CDR3 protein: CASSETANTGELFF. The CDR3, as DNA: TGTGCCAGCAGCGAAACAGCGAACACCGGGGAGCTGTTTTTT.

The chain recombines TRBV6-5 with TRBJ2-3; TRBD2 aligns across 8 bases. The CDR3 has 16 residues. In germline, CDR1 is MNHEY, CDR2 SVGAGI. Trimming removed 4 bases from V and 1 base from J; junction bases left unmatched: 7. CDR3 DNA: TGTGCCAGCAGTTTACGGACTAGCTATCGCACAGATACGCAGTATTTT. Its protein product is CASSLRTSYRTDTQYF.

This clone was seen a handful of times. The V call is TRBV19, the J call TRBJ1-2; no clear D gene. V lost 4 bases and J lost 3, with 15 bases in between. This CDR3 has 15 amino acids. Germline-derived CDR1 and CDR2 are LNHDA and SQIVND (reference sequence). As DNA, the CDR3 is TGTGCCAGTAGTAGGCCCACAATGGAATACTATGGCTACACCTTC. Residues: CASSRPTMEYYGYTF.

The chain employs TRBV5-6 and TRBJ1-2; perhaps TRBD1 as D (5 bases). In germline, CDR1 is SGHDT, CDR2 YYEEEE. Deletions cut 0 bases from V and 8 bases from J, with 14 bases between. This CDR3 comprises 14 residues. Here the CDR3 DNA reads TGTGCCAGCAGCTTGGCGGGGACGCTTAGGGGCTACACCTTC. Translated: CASSLAGTLRGYTF.

Regarding this clone: Other DNA sequences in the sample encode the same CDR3. V is TRBV6-4 and J is TRBJ2-3, with D possibly being TRBD2 (6 bases). The CDR3 covers 15 residues. CDR1 and CDR2 (germline): MRHNA, SNTAGT. V dropped 0 bases and J dropped 0 bases, with 7 bases sitting between them. CDR3 in DNA: TGTGCCAGCAGTGACTCTGCGGGAAGCACAGATACGCAGTATTTT. It encodes CASSDSAGSTDTQYF.

The V and J genes are TRBV4-1 and TRBJ2-1; 11 bases agree with TRBD2. The CDR3 contains 15 residues. The germline CDR1 and CDR2 sequences are MGHRA and YSYEKL. V lost 1 base and J lost 4; bases outside the gene matches: 0. CDR3 in amino acids: CASSQVAGGYNEQFF. In DNA form, the CDR3 reads TGCGCCAGCAGCCAAGTAGCGGGAGGGTACAATGAGCAGTTCTTC.

This rearrangement joins TRBV10-3 to TRBJ1-5; D possibly corresponds to TRBD1 (6 bases). Deletions cut 3 bases from V and 0 bases from J, with 9 bases between. In germline, CDR1 is ENHRY, CDR2 SYGVKD. The CDR3 length is 15 residues. Here the CDR3 reads CAISDHRVSNQPQHF. The CDR3, as DNA: TGTGCCATCAGTGACCACAGGGTTAGCAATCAGCCCCAGCATTTT.

This clone showed up just a few times. This chain's CDR3 is CATSREQGASDEQFF. CDR3 sequence (DNA): TGTGCCACCAGCAGAGAACAGGGGGCGAGCGATGAGCAGTTCTTC. The rearrangement uses TRBV15 and TRBJ2-1, with 9 bases fitting TRBD1. This CDR3 has 15 amino acids. Unmatched junction bases numbered 5, after V lost 0 bases and J lost 8 bases. CDR1 and CDR2 from the germline V gene are LNHNV and YYDKDF (reference sequence).

V usage is TRBV29-1 and J usage is TRBJ1-3; 8 bases fit TRBD1. The V gene end was trimmed by 7 bases and the J gene end by 2 bases; junction bases not matched to a gene: 4. Germline lookup yields CDR1 SQVTM and CDR2 ANQGSEA. The CDR3 is 13 residues long. The CDR3 protein is CSAGTGTGNTIYF. The CDR3 DNA sequence: TGCAGCGCCGGGACAGGTACTGGAAACACCATATATTTT.

This chain uses TRBV5-1 with TRBJ2-7; D is undetermined. CDR1 SGHRS and CDR2 YFSETQ come from the germline V gene. V shed 4 bases and J shed 1 base, with 9 bases lying between them. This CDR3 region has 13 residues. The CDR3, as DNA: TGCGCCAGCAGCGAAGGAATTTCCTACGAGCAGTACTTC. Translated, it gives CASSEGISYEQYF.